This note documents a single T cell receptor (beta chain) sequence. Its cognate antigen has yet to be identified. Within one base of it there is no much larger clone, and no base qualities were kept. The collaborating institutions used their own protocols to collect whole blood in K2EDTA tubes. For TCRbeta analysis, collaborators shipped samples in one of three forms: frozen whole blood, isolated PBMCs, or DNA extracted from either of those sample types. These data come from a study of blood T cell repertoires in COVID-19 (dated by TCRdb to the early 2020s). Context from the whole study: Samples covering the acute and convalescent phases of COVID-19 were provided by collaborators in the United States, Italy and Spain. The sample metadata nearly always contained a de-identified subject ID, COVID-19 status, age in years and sex. Where available, HLA class I and class II types were obtained from metadata supplied by the sample provider rather than from assay-based typing. Samples came from the ongoing ImmuneRACE study (first 160 participants) plus 1,254 subjects from 6 global collaborators. The material from the prospective study consisted of cDNA or gDNA derived from T cells, B-cell-depleted T cells, or PBMCs. The dataset comprised deeply sampled blood TCRbeta repertoires from subjects exposed to, actively infected with, or recovered from COVID-19. A freely available public database, intended as a resource for researchers studying the immune response to SARS-CoV-2, is where the repertoires were released.

Reading from cysteine to phenylalanine, the CDR3 counts 12 amino acids. Just CDR3 DNA is preserved here, 36 bases in frame from base 1. V is reduced by 2 bases and J by 7 bases, leaving a spacing of 8 bases between them. CDR1 and CDR2 are read off the germline V gene as SNHLY and FYNNEI. Study-level results and caveats: How much clinical and demographic metadata was included differed by source and by participant, and the metadata was provided uncurated.

The immunoSEQ Assay, a bias-controlled multiplex PCR, was used to amplify TCRbeta CDR3 regions from genomic DNA. On the study's bioinformatics: Within the assay, amplification of reference gene primers was used to estimate how many nucleated cells each sample contained. To quantify the absolute abundance of each unique TCRbeta CDR3 rearrangement, sequence reads were collapsed and filtered. Productive Simpson clonality was computed per sample as the square root of Simpson's diversity index over productive rearrangements. In its TCRdb copy, this immuneACCESS table keeps in-frame sequences only and misses some clones. Where compared with another copy, unresolved V genes explain less than half of these, and the others have no known cause. V and J calls plus clone size are reproduced from that table; the DNA served to infer D and trimming. This sample gives about 98,000 clones in total; roughly 82% of them show up just once. The ten largest clones take up roughly a tenth of the sample.

The material sequenced was peripheral blood. The sequence joins TRBV2 to TRBJ1-1, with the D gene call left open. This TCR was recovered from a man in his sixties or seventies with active or convalescent COVID-19. The CDR3: CASSENSFEAFF. In nucleotides, the sequence is TGTGCCAGCAGTGAAAACAGTTTTGAAGCTTTCTTT.